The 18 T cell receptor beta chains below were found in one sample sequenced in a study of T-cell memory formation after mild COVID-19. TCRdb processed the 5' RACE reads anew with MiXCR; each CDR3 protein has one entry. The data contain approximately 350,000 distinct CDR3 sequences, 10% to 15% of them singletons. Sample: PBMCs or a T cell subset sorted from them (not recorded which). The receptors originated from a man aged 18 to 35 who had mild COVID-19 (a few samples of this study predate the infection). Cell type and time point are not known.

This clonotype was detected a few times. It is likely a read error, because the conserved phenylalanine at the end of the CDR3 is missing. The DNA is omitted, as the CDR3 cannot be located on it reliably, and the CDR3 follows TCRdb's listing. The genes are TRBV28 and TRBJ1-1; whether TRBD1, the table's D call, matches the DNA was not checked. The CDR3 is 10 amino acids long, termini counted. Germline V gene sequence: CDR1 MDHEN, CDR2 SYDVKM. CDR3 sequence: CASSFSPGQT.

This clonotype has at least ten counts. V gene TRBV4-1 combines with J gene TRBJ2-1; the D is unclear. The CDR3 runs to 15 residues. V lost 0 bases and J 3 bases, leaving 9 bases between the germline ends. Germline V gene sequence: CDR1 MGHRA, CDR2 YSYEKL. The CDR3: CASSQDSSDYNEQFF. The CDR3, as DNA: TGCGCCAGCAGCCAAGATAGCAGCGACTACAATGAGCAGTTCTTC.

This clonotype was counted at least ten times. This chain's CDR3 is CASSPGVASGGAYTQYF. The CDR3 nucleotides read TGTGCCAGCAGCCCTGGGGTGGCTAGCGGGGGGGCTTATACGCAGTATTTT. V is TRBV7-2 and J is TRBJ2-3, with 12 bases fitting TRBD2. V lost 5 bases, J lost 7 bases, and 13 bases stayed unmatched. The CDR3 has 17 residues. Germline-derived CDR1 and CDR2 are SGHTA and FQGNSA.

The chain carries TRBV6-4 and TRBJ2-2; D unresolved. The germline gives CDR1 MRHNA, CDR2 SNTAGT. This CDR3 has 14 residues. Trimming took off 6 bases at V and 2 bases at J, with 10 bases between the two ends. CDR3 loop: CASRLTPNTGELFF. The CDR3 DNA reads TGTGCCAGCAGATTGACACCTAACACCGGGGAGCTGTTTTTT.

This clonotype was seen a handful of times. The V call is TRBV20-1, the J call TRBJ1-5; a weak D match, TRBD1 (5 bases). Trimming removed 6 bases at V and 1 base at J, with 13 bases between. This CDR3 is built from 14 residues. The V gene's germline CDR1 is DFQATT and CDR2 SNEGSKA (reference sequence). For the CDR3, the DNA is TGCAGTGCCCACACTGGGGGGAGCAATCAGCCCCAGCATTTT. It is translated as CSAHTGGSNQPQHF.

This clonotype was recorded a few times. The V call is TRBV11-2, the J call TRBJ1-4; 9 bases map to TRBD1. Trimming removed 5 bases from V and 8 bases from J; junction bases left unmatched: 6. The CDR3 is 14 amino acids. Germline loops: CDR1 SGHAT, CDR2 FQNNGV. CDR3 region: CASSIQGAGEKLFF. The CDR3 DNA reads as TGTGCCAGCAGCATACAGGGGGCAGGGGAAAAACTGTTTTTT.

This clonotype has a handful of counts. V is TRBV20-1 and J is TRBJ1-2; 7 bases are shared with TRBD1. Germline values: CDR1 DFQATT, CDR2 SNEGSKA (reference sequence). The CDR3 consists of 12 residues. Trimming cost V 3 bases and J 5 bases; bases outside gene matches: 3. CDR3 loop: CSARGGQYGYTF. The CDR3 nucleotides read TGCAGTGCTAGGGGGGGACAGTATGGCTACACCTTC.

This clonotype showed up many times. The CDR3 loop reads CASSLVGQGASNEQFF. CDR3 coding DNA: TGTGCCAGCAGCTTAGTGGGACAGGGGGCGAGCAATGAGCAGTTCTTC. The chain uses TRBV7-9 and TRBJ2-1, with 12 positions matching TRBD1. Germline V gene sequence: CDR1 SEHNR, CDR2 FQNEAQ (reference sequence). This CDR3 is 16 amino acids long. Trimming removed 1 base from V and 6 bases from J; junction bases left unmatched: 4.

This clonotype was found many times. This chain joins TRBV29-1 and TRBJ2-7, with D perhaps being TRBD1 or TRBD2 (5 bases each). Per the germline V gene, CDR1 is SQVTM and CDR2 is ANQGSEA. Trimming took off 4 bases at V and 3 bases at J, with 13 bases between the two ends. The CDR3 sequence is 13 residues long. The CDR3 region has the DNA TGCAGCGTTGGAGGGGCAGGGAGCTACGAGCAGTACTTC. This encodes CSVGGAGSYEQYF.

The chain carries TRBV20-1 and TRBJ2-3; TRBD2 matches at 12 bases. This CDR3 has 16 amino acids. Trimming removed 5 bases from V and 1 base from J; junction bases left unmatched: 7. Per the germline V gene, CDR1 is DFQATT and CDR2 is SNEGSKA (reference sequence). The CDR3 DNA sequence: TGCAGTGCTGGGGGGGGACTAGCGGGCCGCACAGATACGCAGTATTTT. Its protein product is CSAGGGLAGRTDTQYF.

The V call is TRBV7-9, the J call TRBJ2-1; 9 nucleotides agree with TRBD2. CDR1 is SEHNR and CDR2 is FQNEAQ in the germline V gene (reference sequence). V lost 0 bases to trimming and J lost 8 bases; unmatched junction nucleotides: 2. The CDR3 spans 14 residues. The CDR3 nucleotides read TGTGCCAGCAGCTTAGCTAGCGGGGGCGATGAGCAGTTCTTC. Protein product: CASSLASGGDEQFF.

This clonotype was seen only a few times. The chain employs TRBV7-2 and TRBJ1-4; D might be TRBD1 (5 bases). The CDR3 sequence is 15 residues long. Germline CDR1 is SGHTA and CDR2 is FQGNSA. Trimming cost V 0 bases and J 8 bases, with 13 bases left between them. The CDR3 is CASSLAAGRAEKLFF. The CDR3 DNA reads TGTGCCAGCAGCTTAGCGGCAGGGCGGGCCGAAAAACTGTTTTTT.

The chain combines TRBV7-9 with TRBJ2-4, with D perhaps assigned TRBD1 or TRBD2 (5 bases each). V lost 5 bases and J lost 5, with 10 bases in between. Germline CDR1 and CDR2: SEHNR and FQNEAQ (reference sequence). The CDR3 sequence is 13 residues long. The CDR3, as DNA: TGTGCCAGCAGCGAGGGGTTCGAAAACATTCAGTACTTC. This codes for CASSEGFENIQYF.

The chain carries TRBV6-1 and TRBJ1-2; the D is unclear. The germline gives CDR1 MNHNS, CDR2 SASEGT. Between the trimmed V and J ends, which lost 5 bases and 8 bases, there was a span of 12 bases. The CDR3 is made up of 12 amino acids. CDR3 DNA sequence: TGTGCCAGCAGTCGGAGCCCGGCCGGCTACACCTTC. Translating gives CASSRSPAGYTF.

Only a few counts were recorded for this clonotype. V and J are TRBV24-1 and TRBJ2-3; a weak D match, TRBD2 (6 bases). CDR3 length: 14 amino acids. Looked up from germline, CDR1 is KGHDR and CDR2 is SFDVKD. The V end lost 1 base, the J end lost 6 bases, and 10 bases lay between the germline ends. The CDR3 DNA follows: TGTGCCACCAGTGATTTCGGGGGAGCCGATACGCAGTATTTT. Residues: CATSDFGGADTQYF.

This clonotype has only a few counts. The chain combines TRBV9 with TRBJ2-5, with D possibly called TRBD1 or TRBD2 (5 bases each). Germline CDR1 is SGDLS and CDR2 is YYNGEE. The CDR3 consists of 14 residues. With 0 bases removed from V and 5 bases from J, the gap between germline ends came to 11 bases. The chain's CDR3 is CASSVGRGRETQYF. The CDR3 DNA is TGTGCCAGCAGCGTAGGACGGGGCCGGGAGACCCAGTACTTC.

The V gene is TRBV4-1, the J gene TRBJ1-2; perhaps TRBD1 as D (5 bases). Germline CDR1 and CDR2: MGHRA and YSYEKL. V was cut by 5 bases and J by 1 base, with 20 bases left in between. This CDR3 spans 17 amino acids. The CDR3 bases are TGCGCCAGCAGCTTCATCGTCGAGGGGCAGTTTAACTATGGCTACACCTTC. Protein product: CASSFIVEGQFNYGYTF.

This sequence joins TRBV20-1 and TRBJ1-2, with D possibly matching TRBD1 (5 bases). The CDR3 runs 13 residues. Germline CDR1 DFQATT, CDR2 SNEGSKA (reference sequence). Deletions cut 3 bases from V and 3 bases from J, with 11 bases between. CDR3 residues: CSASSVGDYGYTF. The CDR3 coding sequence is TGCAGTGCTAGCTCAGTAGGGGACTATGGCTACACCTTC.